This T cell receptor (beta chain) was retrieved from a study of shared clonotypes between healthy human individuals. General study points: Clonotype sharing among the donors was expected to vary with sequencing depth. Donors were few, which limited the genetic and exposure-history diversity represented.

TCRdb's table, derived via immunoSEQ multiplex PCR, lists solely in-frame clones and lacks some. The sample carries about 480,000 clones, roughly 78% recorded once. On this clone itself: The antigen is undetermined.

The sequenced sample consisted of PBMCs. The clonotype was recovered from a woman between 40 and 55 years old in good health. Some clones in this sample may be carry-over from other donors' samples.

CDR3 amino acids: CASSYSGTSYEQYF. As DNA, the CDR3 is TGTGCCAGCAGCTACTCAGGGACTTCCTACGAGCAGTACTTC. The chain combines TRBV7-2 with TRBJ2-7; possibly TRBD2 for D (6 bases). Looked up from germline, CDR1 is SGHTA and CDR2 is FQGNSA. Between the trimmed V and J ends, which lost 4 bases and 1 base, there was a span of 11 bases. CDR3 length: 14 residues.